The 10 T cell receptor beta chains reported below all come from one sample, sequenced in a study of CD8+CD57+ T cells in acquired aplastic anemia. Genomic DNA, serving as template, underwent TCR beta VDJ and CDR3 profiling. TCRdb processed the reads anew with MiXCR; each CDR3 protein has one entry. This table has more than 100,000 distinct CDR3 sequences, around two fifths appearing once. The sequencing sample was made of sorted CD4+, CD8+, or CD8+CD57+ T cells (not recorded which) from PBMCs. These receptors were obtained from a human donor in good health, serving as a control.

This chain links TRBV2 with TRBJ1-3; D remains unclear. V was clipped by 4 bases and J by 0 bases, with 4 bases between them. This CDR3 region has 13 residues. From germline, CDR1 is SNHLY and CDR2 FYNNEI. Written as DNA, the CDR3 is TGTGCCAGCAGTGGGAGCTCTGGAAACACCATATATTTT. Amino acids: CASSGSSGNTIYF. The variable domain in full, with the rest retrieved from reference TRBV2 and TRBJ1-3, is EPEVTQTPSHQVTQMGQEVILRCVPISNHLYFYWYRQILGQKVEFLVSFYNNEISEKSEIFDDQFSVERPDGSNFTLKIRSTKLEDSAMYFCASSGSSGNTIYFGEGSWLTVV.

In its sample, this clonotype was seen many times. The rearrangement uses TRBV19 and TRBJ1-1, with 9 bases that match TRBD1. Trimming removed 6 bases from V and 4 bases from J; junction bases left unmatched: 6. Germline CDR1 is LNHDA and CDR2 is SQIVND (reference sequence). The CDR3 loop spans 14 amino acids. CDR3 coding DNA: TGTGCCAGTAGGGGGGACAGGGAGGGCACTGAAGCTTTCTTT. Amino acid sequence: CASRGDREGTEAFF. Supplemented by reference TRBV19 and TRBJ1-1, the full variable domain reads DGGITQSPKYLFRKEGQNVTLSCEQNLNHDAMYWYRQDPGQGLRLIYYSQIVNDFQKGDIAEGYSVSREKKESFPLTVTSAQKNPTAFYLCASRGDREGTEAFFGQGTRLTVV.

This sequence joins TRBV7-8 and TRBJ2-7; 7 bases match TRBD1. The CDR3 sequence is 14 residues long. The V gene's germline CDR1 is SGHVS and CDR2 FQNEAQ. Unmatched junction bases numbered 8, after V lost 5 bases and J lost 4 bases. CDR3 protein: CASSAGTDPYEQYF. The CDR3 DNA follows: TGTGCCAGCAGCGCCGGGACAGACCCATACGAGCAGTACTTC.

There are many counts of this clonotype. The CDR3 protein is CASSLVASGSYNEQFF. DNA of the CDR3: TGCGCCAGCAGCTTGGTTGCTAGCGGGAGCTACAATGAGCAGTTCTTC. The V call is TRBV5-1, the J call TRBJ2-1, with 10 bases lining up with TRBD2. Trimming removed 0 bases from V and 3 bases from J; junction bases left unmatched: 3. Germline loops: CDR1 SGHRS, CDR2 YFSETQ. The CDR3 spans 16 residues.

The gene calls are TRBV2 and TRBJ2-7, with D unresolved. CDR1 and CDR2 (germline): SNHLY, FYNNEI. Between the trimmed V and J ends, which lost 8 bases and 6 bases, there was a span of 2 bases. The CDR3 extends over 8 amino acids. CDR3 nucleotide sequence: TGTGCCAGCTCCGAGCAGTACTTC. As protein: CASSEQYF.

This clonotype was seen at least ten times. V usage is TRBV5-1 and J usage is TRBJ1-6; tentatively, D is TRBD1 (6 bases). Germline V gives CDR1 SGHRS, CDR2 YFSETQ. V was cut by 3 bases and J by 8 bases, with 18 bases left in between. The CDR3 is 16 amino acids. The CDR3 loop reads CASSWTNRDTHSPLHF. The CDR3 region has the DNA TGCGCCAGCAGCTGGACAAACCGGGACACCCATTCACCCCTCCACTTT.

The sample holds a few counts of this clonotype. At one end, the junction sequence differs from germline, possibly due to a read error. The chain couples TRBV5-4 to TRBJ2-5, with 7 bases lining up with TRBD1. Germline CDR1 reads SGHNT; CDR2 reads YYREEE (reference sequence). The CDR3 extends over 16 amino acids. CDR3 sequence: CACSSKQGSYQETQYF. The CDR3 DNA is TGTGCCTGCAGCTCCAAACAGGGGTCTTACCAAGAGACCCAGTACTTC.

This clonotype was found many times. The genes are TRBV19 and TRBJ2-3, with D perhaps matching TRBD1 (6 bases). Germline lookup yields CDR1 LNHDA and CDR2 SQIVND (reference sequence). This CDR3 region has 12 residues. Trimming took 8 bases from V and 4 from J, leaving 10 bases between them. The CDR3 loop is CASSTGSDTQYF. Written as DNA, the CDR3 is TGTGCCAGTTCCACAGGGTCAGATACGCAGTATTTT. Based on the CDR3 plus reference TRBV19 and TRBJ2-3, the full variable domain is DGGITQSPKYLFRKEGQNVTLSCEQNLNHDAMYWYRQDPGQGLRLIYYSQIVNDFQKGDIAEGYSVSREKKESFPLTVTSAQKNPTAFYLCASSTGSDTQYFGPGTRLTVL.

In this sample, this clonotype turned up many times. This rearrangement joins TRBV15 to TRBJ2-3; D is uncertain. V dropped 0 bases and J dropped 2 bases, with 15 bases sitting between them. This CDR3 is 17 amino acids long. CDR1 is LNHNV and CDR2 is YYDKDF in the germline V gene (reference sequence). DNA for the CDR3: TGTGCCACCAGCAGAGACCTCTCGAGCAAGAACACAGATACGCAGTATTTT. The encoded protein is CATSRDLSSKNTDTQYF.

There are a few counts of this clonotype. This chain joins TRBV15 and TRBJ2-3; perhaps TRBD1 as D (5 bases). Germline CDR1 is LNHNV and CDR2 is YYDKDF (reference sequence). The CDR3 is 15 amino acids. V lost 0 bases to trimming and J lost 3 bases, with 10 bases between them. In DNA, the CDR3 is TGTGCCACCAGCAGAGACCCGCGACAGACAGATACGCAGTATTTT. Amino acids: CATSRDPRQTDTQYF.